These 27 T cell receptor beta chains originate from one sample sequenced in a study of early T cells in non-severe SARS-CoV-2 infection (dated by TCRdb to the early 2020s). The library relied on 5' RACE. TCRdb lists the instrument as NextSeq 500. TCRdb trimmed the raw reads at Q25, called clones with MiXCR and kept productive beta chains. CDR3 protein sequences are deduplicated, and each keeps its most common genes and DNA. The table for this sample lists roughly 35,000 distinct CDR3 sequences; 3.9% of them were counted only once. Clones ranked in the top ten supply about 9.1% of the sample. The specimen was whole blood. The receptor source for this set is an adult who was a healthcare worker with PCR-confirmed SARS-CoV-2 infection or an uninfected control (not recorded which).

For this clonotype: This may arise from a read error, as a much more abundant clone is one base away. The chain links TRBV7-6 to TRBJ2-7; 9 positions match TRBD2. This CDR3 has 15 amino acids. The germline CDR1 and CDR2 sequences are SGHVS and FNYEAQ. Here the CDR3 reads CVSSLEAGGPDEQYF. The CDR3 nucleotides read TGTGTCAGCAGCTTAGAGGCGGGAGGGCCCGACGAGCAGTACTTC.

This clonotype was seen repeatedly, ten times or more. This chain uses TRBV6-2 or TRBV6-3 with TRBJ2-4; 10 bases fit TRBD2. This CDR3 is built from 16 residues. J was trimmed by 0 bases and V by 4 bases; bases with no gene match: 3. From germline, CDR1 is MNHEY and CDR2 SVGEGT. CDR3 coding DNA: TGTGCCAGCAGTTCTAGCGGGAGTGAAGCCAAAAACATTCAGTACTTC. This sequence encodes CASSSSGSEAKNIQYF.

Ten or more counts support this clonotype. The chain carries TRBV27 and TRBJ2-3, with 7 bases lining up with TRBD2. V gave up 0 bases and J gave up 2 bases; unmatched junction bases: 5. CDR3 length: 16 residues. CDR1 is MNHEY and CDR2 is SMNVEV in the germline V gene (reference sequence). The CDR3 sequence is CASSLSPSGYTDTQYF. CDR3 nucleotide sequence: TGTGCCAGCAGTTTATCACCTAGCGGCTACACAGATACGCAGTATTTT.

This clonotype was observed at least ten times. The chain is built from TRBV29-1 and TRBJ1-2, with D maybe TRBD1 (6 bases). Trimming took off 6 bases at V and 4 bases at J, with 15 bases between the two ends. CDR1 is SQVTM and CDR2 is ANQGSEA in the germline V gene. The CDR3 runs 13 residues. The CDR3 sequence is CSVNPTGPYGYTF. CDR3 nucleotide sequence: TGCAGCGTAAATCCGACAGGCCCCTATGGCTACACCTTC.

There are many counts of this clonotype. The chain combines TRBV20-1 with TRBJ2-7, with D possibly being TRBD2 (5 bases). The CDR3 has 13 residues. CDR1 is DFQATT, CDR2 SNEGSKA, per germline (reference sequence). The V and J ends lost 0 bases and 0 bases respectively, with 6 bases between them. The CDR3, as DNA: TGCAGTGCTAGAGAGGGGAGCTCCTACGAGCAGTACGTC. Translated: CSAREGSSYEQYV.

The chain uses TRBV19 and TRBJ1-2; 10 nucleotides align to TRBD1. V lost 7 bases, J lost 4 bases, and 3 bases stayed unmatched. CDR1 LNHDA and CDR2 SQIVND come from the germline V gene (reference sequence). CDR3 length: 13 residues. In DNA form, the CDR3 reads TGTGCCAGTATTCGGACAGGGGGCTATGGCTACACCTTC. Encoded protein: CASIRTGGYGYTF.

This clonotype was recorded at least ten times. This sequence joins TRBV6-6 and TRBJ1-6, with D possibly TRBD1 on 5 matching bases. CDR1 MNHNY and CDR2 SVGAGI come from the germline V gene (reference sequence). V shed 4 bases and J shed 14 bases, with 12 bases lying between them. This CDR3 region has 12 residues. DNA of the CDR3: TGTGCCAGCAGTTCAGGGTTGAAAGCCCTCCACTTT. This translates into CASSSGLKALHF.

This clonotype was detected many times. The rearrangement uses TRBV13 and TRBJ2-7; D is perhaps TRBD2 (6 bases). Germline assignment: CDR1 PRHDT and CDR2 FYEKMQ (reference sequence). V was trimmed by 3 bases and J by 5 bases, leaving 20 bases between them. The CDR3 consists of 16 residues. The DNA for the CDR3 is TGTGCCAGCAGCTTTCGTGGGGGATTGGGAGGCAACGAGCAGTACTTC. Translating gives CASSFRGGLGGNEQYF. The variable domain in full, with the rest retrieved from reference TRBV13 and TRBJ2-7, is AAGVIQSPRHLIKEKRETATLKCYPIPRHDTVYWYQQGPGQDPQFLISFYEKMQSDKGSIPDRFSAQQFSDYHSELNMSSLELGDSALYFCASSFRGGLGGNEQYFGPGTRLTVT.

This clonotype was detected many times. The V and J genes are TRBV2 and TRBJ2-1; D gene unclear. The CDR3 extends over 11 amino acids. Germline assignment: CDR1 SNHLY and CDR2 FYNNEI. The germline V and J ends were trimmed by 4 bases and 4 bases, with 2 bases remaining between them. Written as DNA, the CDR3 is TGTGCCAGCAGTGTATACAATGAGCAGTTCTTC. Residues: CASSVYNEQFF. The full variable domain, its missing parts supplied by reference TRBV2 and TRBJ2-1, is EPEVTQTPSHQVTQMGQEVILRCVPISNHLYFYWYRQILGQKVEFLVSFYNNEISEKSEIFDDQFSVERPDGSNFTLKIRSTKLEDSAMYFCASSVYNEQFFGPGTRLTVL.

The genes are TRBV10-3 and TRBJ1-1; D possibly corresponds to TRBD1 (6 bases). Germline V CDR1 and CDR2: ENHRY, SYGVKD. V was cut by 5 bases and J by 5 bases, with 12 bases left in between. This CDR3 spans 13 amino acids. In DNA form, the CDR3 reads TGTGCCATCAGTTACCGGGACACGACTGAAGCTTTCTTT. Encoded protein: CAISYRDTTEAFF.

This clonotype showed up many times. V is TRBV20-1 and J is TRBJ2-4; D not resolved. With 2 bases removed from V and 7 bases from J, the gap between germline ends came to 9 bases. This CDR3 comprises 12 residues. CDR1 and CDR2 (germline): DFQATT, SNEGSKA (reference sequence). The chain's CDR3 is CSARSSLNIQYF. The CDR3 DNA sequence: TGCAGTGCTAGATCGTCCCTCAACATTCAGTACTTC.

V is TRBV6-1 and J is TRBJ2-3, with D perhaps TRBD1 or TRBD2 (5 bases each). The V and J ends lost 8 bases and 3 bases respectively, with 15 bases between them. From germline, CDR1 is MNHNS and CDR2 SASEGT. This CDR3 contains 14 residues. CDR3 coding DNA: TGTGCCAGCGGAGAGAGGGACCGAACAGATACGCAGTATTTT. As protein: CASGERDRTDTQYF.

CDR3: CASSLPGSTDTQYF. CDR3 DNA: TGTGCCAGCAGTTTACCGGGTAGCACAGATACGCAGTATTTT. V and J are TRBV28 and TRBJ2-3, with D uncertain. V lost 2 bases and J 0 bases, leaving 6 bases between the germline ends. CDR1 and CDR2 from the germline V gene are MDHEN and SYDVKM. The length of the CDR3 is 14 residues.

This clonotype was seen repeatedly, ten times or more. CDR3 coding DNA: TGTGCCTGGAGTGTAAGGAATGAGCAGTTCTTC. Translating it yields CAWSVRNEQFF. The genes are TRBV30 and TRBJ2-1; D is unresolved. The CDR3 runs 11 residues. Germline lookup yields CDR1 GTSNPN and CDR2 SVGIG (reference sequence). V lost 0 bases and J lost 7, with 4 bases in between. The whole variable domain, remainder taken from reference TRBV30 and TRBJ2-1, is SQTIHQWPATLVQPVGSPLSLECTVEGTSNPNLYWYRQAAGRGLQLLFYSVGIGQISSEVPQNLSASRPQDRQFILSSKKLLLSDSGFYLCAWSVRNEQFFGPGTRLTVL.

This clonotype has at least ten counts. The CDR3 coding sequence is TGCAGTGTCCGGGCTAGCACAGATACGCAGTATTTT. Residues: CSVRASTDTQYF. The chain joins TRBV20-1 to TRBJ2-3; D remains unclear. The CDR3 totals 12 residues. Trimming pared 7 bases from V and 0 bases from J, leaving 8 bases between. Germline CDR1 DFQATT, CDR2 SNEGSKA (reference sequence).

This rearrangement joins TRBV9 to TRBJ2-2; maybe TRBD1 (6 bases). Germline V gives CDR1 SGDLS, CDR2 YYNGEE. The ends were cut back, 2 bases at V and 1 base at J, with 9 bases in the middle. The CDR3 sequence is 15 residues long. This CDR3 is CASSVKTGNTGELFF. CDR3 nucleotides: TGTGCCAGCAGCGTGAAGACAGGGAACACCGGGGAGCTGTTTTTT.

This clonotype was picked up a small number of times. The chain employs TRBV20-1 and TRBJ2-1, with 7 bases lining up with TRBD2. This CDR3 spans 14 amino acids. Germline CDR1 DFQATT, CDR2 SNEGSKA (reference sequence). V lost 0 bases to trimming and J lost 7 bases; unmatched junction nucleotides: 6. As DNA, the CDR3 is TGCAGTGCTAGAGATGGCGGGAGAATAAATGAGCAGTTCTTC. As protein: CSARDGGRINEQFF.

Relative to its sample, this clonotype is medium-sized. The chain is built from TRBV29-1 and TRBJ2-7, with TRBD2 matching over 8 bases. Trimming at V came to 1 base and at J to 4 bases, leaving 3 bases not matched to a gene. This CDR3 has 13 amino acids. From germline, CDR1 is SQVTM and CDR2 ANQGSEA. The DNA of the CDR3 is TGCAGCGTTGAAGCCCTAGCGGGTTACGAGCAGTACTTC. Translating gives CSVEALAGYEQYF.

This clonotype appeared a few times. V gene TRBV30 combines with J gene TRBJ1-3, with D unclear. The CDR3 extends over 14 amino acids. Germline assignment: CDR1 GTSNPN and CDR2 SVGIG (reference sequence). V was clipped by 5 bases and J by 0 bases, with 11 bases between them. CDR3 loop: CAWSGLTSGNTIYF. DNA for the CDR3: TGTGCCTGGTCTGGACTAACCTCTGGAAACACCATATATTTT.

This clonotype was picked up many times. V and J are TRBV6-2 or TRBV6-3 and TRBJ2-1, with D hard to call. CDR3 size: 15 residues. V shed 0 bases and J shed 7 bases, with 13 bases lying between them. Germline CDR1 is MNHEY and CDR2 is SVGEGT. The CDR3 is CASSYSWGAGNEQFF. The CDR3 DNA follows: TGTGCCAGCAGTTACTCTTGGGGTGCCGGGAATGAGCAGTTCTTC.

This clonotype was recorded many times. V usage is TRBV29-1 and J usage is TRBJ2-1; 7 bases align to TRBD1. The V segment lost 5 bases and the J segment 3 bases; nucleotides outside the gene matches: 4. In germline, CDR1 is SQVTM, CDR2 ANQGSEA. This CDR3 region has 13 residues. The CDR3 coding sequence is TGCAGCGTTATCACAGGGGTCTACAATGAGCAGTTCTTC. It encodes CSVITGVYNEQFF.

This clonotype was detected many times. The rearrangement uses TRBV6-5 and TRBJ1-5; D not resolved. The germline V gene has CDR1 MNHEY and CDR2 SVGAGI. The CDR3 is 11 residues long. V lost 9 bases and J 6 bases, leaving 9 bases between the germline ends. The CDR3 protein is CARPLCQPQHF. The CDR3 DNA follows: TGTGCCAGACCCCTCTGTCAGCCCCAGCATTTT.

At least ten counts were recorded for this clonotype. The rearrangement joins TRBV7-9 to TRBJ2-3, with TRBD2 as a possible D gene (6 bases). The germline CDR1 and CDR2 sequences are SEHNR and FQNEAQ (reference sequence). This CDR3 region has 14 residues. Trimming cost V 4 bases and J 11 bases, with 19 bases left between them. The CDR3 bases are TGTGCCAGCAGCTCGAAGAAACTAGCAACAAGGCAGTATTTT. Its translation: CASSSKKLATRQYF.

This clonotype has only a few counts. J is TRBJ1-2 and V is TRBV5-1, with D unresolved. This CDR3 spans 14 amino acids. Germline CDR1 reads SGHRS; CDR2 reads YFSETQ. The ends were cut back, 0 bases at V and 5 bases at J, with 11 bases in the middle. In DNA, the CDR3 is TGCGCCAGCAGCTTGGAGCTGGGCTCTTATGGCTACACCTTC. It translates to CASSLELGSYGYTF.

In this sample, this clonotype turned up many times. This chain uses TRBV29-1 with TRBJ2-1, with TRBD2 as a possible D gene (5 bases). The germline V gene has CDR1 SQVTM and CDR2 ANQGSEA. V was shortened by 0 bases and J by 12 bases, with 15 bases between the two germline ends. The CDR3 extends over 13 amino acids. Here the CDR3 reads CSVEDPVGVWQFF. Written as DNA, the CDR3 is TGCAGCGTTGAAGATCCCGTGGGAGTTTGGCAGTTCTTC.

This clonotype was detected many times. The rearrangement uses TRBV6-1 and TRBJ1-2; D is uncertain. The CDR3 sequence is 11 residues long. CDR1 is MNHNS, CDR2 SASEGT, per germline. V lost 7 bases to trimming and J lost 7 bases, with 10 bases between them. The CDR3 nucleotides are TGTGCCAGCATGGCGTACGGTGGCTACACCTTC. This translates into CASMAYGGYTF.

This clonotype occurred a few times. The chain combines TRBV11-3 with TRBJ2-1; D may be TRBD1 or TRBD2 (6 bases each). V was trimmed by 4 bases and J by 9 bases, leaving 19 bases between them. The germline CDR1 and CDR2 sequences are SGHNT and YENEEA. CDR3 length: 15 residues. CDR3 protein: CASSSAGQSMGEQFF. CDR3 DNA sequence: TGTGCCAGCAGCTCCGCGGGACAAAGCATGGGTGAGCAGTTCTTC.